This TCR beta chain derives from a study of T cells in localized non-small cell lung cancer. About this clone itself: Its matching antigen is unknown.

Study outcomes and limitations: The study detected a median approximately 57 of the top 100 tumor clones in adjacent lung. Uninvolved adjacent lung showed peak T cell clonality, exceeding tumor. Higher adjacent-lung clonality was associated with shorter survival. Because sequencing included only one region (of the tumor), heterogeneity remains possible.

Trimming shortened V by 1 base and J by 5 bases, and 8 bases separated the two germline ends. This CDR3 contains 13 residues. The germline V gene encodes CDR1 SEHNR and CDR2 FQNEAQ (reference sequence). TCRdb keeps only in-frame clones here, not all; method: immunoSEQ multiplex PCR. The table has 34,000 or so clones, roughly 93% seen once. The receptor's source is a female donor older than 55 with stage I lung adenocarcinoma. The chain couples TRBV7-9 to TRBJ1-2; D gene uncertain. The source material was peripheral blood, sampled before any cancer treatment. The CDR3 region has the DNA TGTGCCAGCAGCTTAGACAGCTCATATGGCTACACCTTC. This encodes CASSLDSSYGYTF.